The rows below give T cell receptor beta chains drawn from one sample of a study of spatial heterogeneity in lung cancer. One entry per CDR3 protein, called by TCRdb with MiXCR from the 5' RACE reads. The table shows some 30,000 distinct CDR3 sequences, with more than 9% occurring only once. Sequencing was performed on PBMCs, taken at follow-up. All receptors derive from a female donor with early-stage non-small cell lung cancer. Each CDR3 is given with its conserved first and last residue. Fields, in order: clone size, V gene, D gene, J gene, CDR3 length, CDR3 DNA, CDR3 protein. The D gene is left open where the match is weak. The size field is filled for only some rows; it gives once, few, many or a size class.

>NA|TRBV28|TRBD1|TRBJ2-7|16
TGTGCCAGCAGTGGGGACAGGGGGCGCGAGTTTGACGAGCAGTACTTC
CASSGDRGREFDEQYF
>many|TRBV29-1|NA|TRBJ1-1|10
TGCAGCGGGCTTGGGACTGAAGCTTTCTTT
CSGLGTEAFF
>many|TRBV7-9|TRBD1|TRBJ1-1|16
TGTGCCAGCAGCTTAGGGTCTGGGACAGGGGGCACTGAAGCTTTCTTT
CASSLGSGTGGTEAFF
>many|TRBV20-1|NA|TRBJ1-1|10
TGCAGTGCTAGTAGCCCGCCGGCTTTCTTT
CSASSPPAFF
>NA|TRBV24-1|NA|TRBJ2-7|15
TGTGCCACCAGTGATAGTGCTGAGGGAGCCTACGAGCAGTACTTC
CATSDSAEGAYEQYF
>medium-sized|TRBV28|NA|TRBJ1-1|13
TGTGCCAGCAGCCGGGGCGAAGTAGCTGAAGCTTTCTTT
CASSRGEVAEAFF
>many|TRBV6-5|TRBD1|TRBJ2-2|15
TGTGCCAGCAGTTACGGGACAGGGGCTGCTGGGGAGCTGTTTTTT
CASSYGTGAAGELFF
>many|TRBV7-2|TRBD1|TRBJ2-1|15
TGTGCCAGCAGCTTAGGAGGACAGGGTTCCGATGAGCAGTTCTTC
CASSLGGQGSDEQFF
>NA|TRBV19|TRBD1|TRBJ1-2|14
TGTGCCAGTAGTATGGCAGGGGGCGCGGAGGGCTACACCTTC
CASSMAGGAEGYTF
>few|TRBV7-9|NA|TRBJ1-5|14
TGTGCCAGCAGCTTAGAGACTAGCAATCAGCCCCAGCATTTT
CASSLETSNQPQHF
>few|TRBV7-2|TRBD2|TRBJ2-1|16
TGTGCCAGCAGTCGGGGGACTAGCGGGTTCTACAATGAGCAGTTCTTC
CASSRGTSGFYNEQFF
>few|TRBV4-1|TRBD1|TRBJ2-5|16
TGCGCCAGCAGCCAATCGACAGGGGTTCGGGAGGAGACCCAGTACTTC
CASSQSTGVREETQYF
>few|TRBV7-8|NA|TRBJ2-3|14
TGTGCCAGCAGCACCGACAGATCCACAGATACGCAGTATTTT
CASSTDRSTDTQYF
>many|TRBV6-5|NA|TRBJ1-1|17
TGTGCCAGCAGTTACTCGAACCGGGGGCTTTTGAACACTGAAGCTTTCTTT
CASSYSNRGLLNTEAFF
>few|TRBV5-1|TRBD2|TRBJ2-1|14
TGCGCCAGCAGCTCGGGACTAGATACGGGTGAGCAGTTCTTC
CASSSGLDTGEQFF
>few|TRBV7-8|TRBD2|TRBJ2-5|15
TGTGCCAGCAGCCGGGACTACGGTTTTGGGGAGACCCAGTACTTC
CASSRDYGFGETQYF
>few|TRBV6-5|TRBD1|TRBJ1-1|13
TGTGCCAGCAACACAGGGGCGAACACTGAAGCTTTCTTT
CASNTGANTEAFF
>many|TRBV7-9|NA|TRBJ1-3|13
TGTGCCAGCAGCTTAGCCGGTGGAAACACCATATATTTT
CASSLAGGNTIYF
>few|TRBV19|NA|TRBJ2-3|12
TGTGCCAGTAGTCGGGGCACGTTGTCGCAGTATTTT
CASSRGTLSQYF
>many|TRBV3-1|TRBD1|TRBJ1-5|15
TGTGCCAGCAGCCAAGATCCAGGGGGCAAGGGACTAAGGCATTTT
CASSQDPGGKGLRHF
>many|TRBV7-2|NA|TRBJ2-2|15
TGTGCCAGCAGCTTTGGAAGGGCGGGGACCGGGGAGCTGTTTTTT
CASSFGRAGTGELFF
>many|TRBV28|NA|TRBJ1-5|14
TGTGCCAGCAGTTACAGGGATAGCAATCAGCCCCAGCATTTT
CASSYRDSNQPQHF
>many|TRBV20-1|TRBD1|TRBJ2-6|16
TGCAGTGCGCCCATCTACAGGGGGCCAGGGGCCAACGTCCTGACTTTC
CSAPIYRGPGANVLTF
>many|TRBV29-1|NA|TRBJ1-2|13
TGCAGCGTTCTCACCACGGAAGGCTATGGCTACACCTTC
CSVLTTEGYGYTF